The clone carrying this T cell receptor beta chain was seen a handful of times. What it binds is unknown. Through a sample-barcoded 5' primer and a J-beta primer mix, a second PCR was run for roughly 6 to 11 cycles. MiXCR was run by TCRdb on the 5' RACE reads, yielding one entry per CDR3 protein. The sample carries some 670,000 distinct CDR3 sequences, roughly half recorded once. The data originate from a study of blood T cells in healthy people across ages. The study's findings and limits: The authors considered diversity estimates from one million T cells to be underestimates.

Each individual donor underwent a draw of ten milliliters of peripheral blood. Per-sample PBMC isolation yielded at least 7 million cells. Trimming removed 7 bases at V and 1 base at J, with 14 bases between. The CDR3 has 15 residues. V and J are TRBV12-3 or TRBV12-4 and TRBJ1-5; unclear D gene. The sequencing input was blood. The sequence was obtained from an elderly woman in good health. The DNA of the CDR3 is TGTGCCAGCACAGGAGTAGCGGGGAGCAATCAGCCCCAGCATTTT. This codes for CASTGVAGSNQPQHF.